A single sample gave rise to the 13 T cell receptor beta chains below, sequenced in a study of shared clonotypes between healthy human individuals. Sequencing used immunoSEQ multiplex PCR; TCRdb keeps in-frame clones, though not all of them. The repertoire holds 2,100,000 or so clones, with approximately 94% as singletons. Sample: naive CD4+ T cells sorted from blood. Subset: CD45RA+ positively selected. These receptors all stem from a man younger than 30 in good health.

This clone was picked up a small number of times. CDR3 sequence reads: CASTGQGYNSPLHF. The DNA of the CDR3 is TGTGCCAGCACCGGACAGGGGTATAATTCACCCCTCCACTTT. The chain is built from TRBV27 and TRBJ1-6, with TRBD1 identical over 9 bases. The CDR3 spans 14 residues. Unmatched junction bases numbered 2, after V lost 7 bases and J lost 4 bases. CDR1 and CDR2 (germline): MNHEY, SMNVEV (reference sequence).

This clone occurred once. V is TRBV13 and J is TRBJ1-6, with unresolved D. V was pared by 0 bases and J by 4 bases, with 7 bases between. Germline lookup yields CDR1 PRHDT and CDR2 FYEKMQ (reference sequence). The CDR3 loop spans 15 amino acids. The CDR3 DNA reads TGTGCCAGCAGCTTAGGACAGCCATATAATTCACCCCTCCACTTT. It encodes CASSLGQPYNSPLHF.

V gene TRBV5-1 combines with J gene TRBJ2-5; 12 bases map to TRBD1. J lost 4 bases, V lost 1 base, and 5 bases had no gene match. The length of the CDR3 is 16 residues. Germline CDR1 is SGHRS and CDR2 is YFSETQ. The CDR3 loop reads CASSLLGTGGLETQYF. The CDR3, as DNA: TGCGCCAGCAGCTTGTTAGGGACAGGGGGCTTAGAGACCCAGTACTTC.

The J gene is TRBJ2-1, the V gene TRBV2; TRBD1 matches 10 bases. Per germline, CDR1 SNHLY and CDR2 FYNNEI. This CDR3 contains 17 residues. V lost 2 bases to trimming and J lost 5 bases; unmatched junction nucleotides: 9. The CDR3 sequence is CASSERRPGQGNNEQFF. CDR3 DNA: TGTGCCAGCAGTGAAAGGAGGCCGGGACAGGGGAACAATGAGCAGTTCTTC.

The chain is built from TRBV10-3 and TRBJ2-2, with 13 bases matching TRBD2. V gave up 8 bases and J gave up 6 bases; unmatched junction bases: 0. The CDR3 sequence is 13 residues long. The germline V gene has CDR1 ENHRY and CDR2 SYGVKD. CDR3 coding DNA: TGTGCCATCGGACTAGCGGGAGCCGGGGAGCTGTTTTTT. It codes for CAIGLAGAGELFF.

As for this clone: Other nucleotide sequences in the sample specify the same CDR3. The V and J genes are TRBV9 and TRBJ2-7; 8 nucleotides line up with TRBD1. The CDR3 length is 16 residues. The J segment lost 2 bases and the V segment lost 0 bases, leaving 7 bases of the junction unmatched. Germline V lookup: CDR1 SGDLS, CDR2 YYNGEE. Here the CDR3 DNA reads TGTGCCAGCAGCGTAGGGTCGGGGACAGGACCCTACGAGCAGTACTTC. This encodes CASSVGSGTGPYEQYF.

The V and J genes are TRBV5-1 and TRBJ1-6, with 8 bases identical to TRBD1. J was trimmed by 7 bases and V by 4 bases; bases with no gene match: 7. Germline-derived CDR1 and CDR2 are SGHRS and YFSETQ. The CDR3 consists of 15 residues. This chain's CDR3 is CASSAGTGPNSPLHF. The CDR3 DNA sequence: TGCGCCAGCAGCGCCGGGACAGGCCCCAATTCACCCCTCCACTTT.

This clone was counted a single time. The CDR3 is CASSLGGTGLVEAFF. In nucleotides, the CDR3 is TGCGCCAGCAGCTTGGGGGGAACAGGGTTGGTTGAAGCTTTCTTT. The chain couples TRBV5-1 to TRBJ1-1; tentatively, D is TRBD1 (6 bases). Germline V gene sequence: CDR1 SGHRS, CDR2 YFSETQ. This CDR3 region has 15 residues. Trimming left V 0 bases short and J 7 bases short, with 16 bases between.

The count of this clone is one. The chain combines TRBV7-2 with TRBJ2-7; D gene uncertain. The V gene lost 1 base and the J gene lost 2 bases, with 9 bases spanning the gap. Germline V gene sequence: CDR1 SGHTA, CDR2 FQGNSA. The CDR3 is made up of 14 amino acids. The CDR3 reads CASSLGAQAYEQYF. The CDR3 DNA sequence: TGTGCCAGCAGCTTAGGTGCCCAGGCCTACGAGCAGTACTTC.

J is TRBJ2-2 and V is TRBV6-6; 9 nucleotides line up with TRBD2. Germline V gives CDR1 MNHNY, CDR2 SVGAGI (reference sequence). J was trimmed by 4 bases and V by 6 bases; bases with no gene match: 6. CDR3 length: 15 amino acids. Here the CDR3 reads CASSQLAGLTGELFF. CDR3 DNA sequence: TGTGCCAGCAGCCAACTAGCGGGCCTCACCGGGGAGCTGTTTTTT.

The chain carries TRBV4-1 and TRBJ2-7, with TRBD1 matching over 8 bases. Germline CDR1 and CDR2: MGHRA and YSYEKL. V gave up 1 base and J gave up 6 bases; unmatched junction bases: 11. The CDR3 runs to 16 residues. The CDR3 loop is CASSQGAGQGWSEQYF. The CDR3 DNA follows: TGCGCCAGCAGCCAAGGGGCCGGACAGGGCTGGAGCGAGCAGTACTTC.

V gene TRBV10-2 combines with J gene TRBJ1-2, with TRBD1 matching 9 bases. CDR3 length: 13 residues. CDR1 WSHSY and CDR2 SAAADI come from the germline V gene. V lost 5 bases and J lost 7; bases outside the gene matches: 5. CDR3 bases: TGCGCCAGCAGTCTGACAGGGGGACTTGGCTACACCTTC. Translation gives CASSLTGGLGYTF.

Notes on this clone: This specimen includes other DNA sequences encoding the same CDR3. Written as DNA, the CDR3 is TGTGCCAGCAGCTTGGATCCAAACACCGGGGAGCTGTTTTTT. Translation gives CASSLDPNTGELFF. The chain links TRBV5-4 to TRBJ2-2, with unresolved D. The V gene's germline CDR1 is SGHNT and CDR2 YYREEE (reference sequence). Trimming stripped 0 bases from V and 2 bases from J, with 5 bases between. The CDR3 covers 14 residues. The whole variable domain, remainder taken from reference TRBV5-4 and TRBJ2-2, is ETGVTQSPTHLIKTRGQQVTLRCSSQSGHNTVSWYQQALGQGPQFIFQYYREEENGRGNFPPRFSGLQFPNYSSELNVNALELDDSALYLCASSLDPNTGELFFGEGSRLTVL.